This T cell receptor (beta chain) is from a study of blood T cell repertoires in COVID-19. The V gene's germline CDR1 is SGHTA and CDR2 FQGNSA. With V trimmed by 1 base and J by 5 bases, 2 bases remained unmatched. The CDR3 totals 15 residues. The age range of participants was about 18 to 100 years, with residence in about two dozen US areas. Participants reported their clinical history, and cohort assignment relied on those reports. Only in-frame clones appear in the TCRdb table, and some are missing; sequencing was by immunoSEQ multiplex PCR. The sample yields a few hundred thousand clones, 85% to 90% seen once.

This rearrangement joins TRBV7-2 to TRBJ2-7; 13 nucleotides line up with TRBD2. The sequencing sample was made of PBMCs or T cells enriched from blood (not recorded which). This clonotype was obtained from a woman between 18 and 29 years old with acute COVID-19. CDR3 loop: CASSLVGTSGNEQYF. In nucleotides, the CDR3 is TGTGCCAGCAGCTTAGTGGGGACTAGCGGGAACGAGCAGTACTTC.